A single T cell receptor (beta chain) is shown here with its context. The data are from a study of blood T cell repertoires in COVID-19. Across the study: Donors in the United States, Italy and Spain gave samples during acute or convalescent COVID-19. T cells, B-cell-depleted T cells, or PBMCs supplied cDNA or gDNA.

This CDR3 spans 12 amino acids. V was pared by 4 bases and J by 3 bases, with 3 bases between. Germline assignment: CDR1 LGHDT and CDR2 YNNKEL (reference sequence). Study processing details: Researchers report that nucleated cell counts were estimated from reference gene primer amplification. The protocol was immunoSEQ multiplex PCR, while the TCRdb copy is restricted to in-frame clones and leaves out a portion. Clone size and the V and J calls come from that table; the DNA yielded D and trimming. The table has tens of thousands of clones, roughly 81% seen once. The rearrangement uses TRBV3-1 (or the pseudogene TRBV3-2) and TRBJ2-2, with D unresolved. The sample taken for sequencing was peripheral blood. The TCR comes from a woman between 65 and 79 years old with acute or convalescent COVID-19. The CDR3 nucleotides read TGTGCCAGCAGCCCATACACCGGGGAGCTGTTTTTT. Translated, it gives CASSPYTGELFF.